Below are 27 T cell receptor beta chains sequenced from a single sample in a study of CD8+CD57+ T cells in acquired aplastic anemia. TCR beta VDJ and CDR3 were profiled, and genomic DNA was the template. MiXCR, applied by TCRdb to the reads, yields one record per CDR3 protein. The sample contains 400,000 to 500,000 distinct CDR3 sequences, around 68% of which appear only once. Source material: sorted CD4+, CD8+, or CD8+CD57+ T cells (not recorded which) from PBMCs. The source is a human donor in good health, serving as a control.

V usage is TRBV10-3 and J usage is TRBJ1-6, with 7 bases identical to TRBD1. After removal of 10 bases from V and 0 bases from J, the junction contained 12 bases not matched to a gene. The CDR3 spans 17 residues. The germline V gene encodes CDR1 ENHRY and CDR2 SYGVKD. CDR3: CASRQGDFRSYNSPLHF. The CDR3 nucleotides are TGTGCCAGCAGACAGGGAGATTTCCGCTCCTATAATTCACCCCTCCACTTT.

The CDR3 loop reads CASSVSTMESQYYF. CDR3 nucleotide sequence: TGTGCCAGCAGCGTCTCGACGATGGAGTCCCAGTACTACTTC. The chain has TRBV9 and TRBJ2-7; D call uncertain. CDR1 is SGDLS and CDR2 is YYNGEE in the germline V gene. CDR3 length: 14 amino acids. Trimming pared 2 bases from V and 13 bases from J, leaving 22 bases between.

This clonotype appeared many times. J is TRBJ1-1 and V is TRBV20-1, with 9 nucleotides matching TRBD1. V shed 8 bases, J shed 4 bases, and the junction held 8 bases outside the gene matches. The germline CDR1 and CDR2 sequences are DFQATT and SNEGSKA (reference sequence). The CDR3 spans 13 residues. CDR3 coding DNA: TGCAGTACTCTGGGACAGGGAGGCACTGAAGCTTTCTTT. Its protein product is CSTLGQGGTEAFF.

This clonotype has only a few counts. The chain recombines TRBV5-8 with TRBJ2-5; TRBD2 agrees at 10 bases. The J segment lost 5 bases and the V segment lost 2 bases, leaving 6 bases of the junction unmatched. The CDR3 length is 15 residues. The germline V gene has CDR1 SGHTS and CDR2 YDEGEE. This CDR3 is CASSLALAGRETQYF. In DNA form, the CDR3 reads TGTGCCAGCAGCTTAGCACTAGCGGGGCGGGAGACCCAGTACTTC.

The sample holds one count of this clonotype. This CDR3 is CSARVGQGGTEAFF. The CDR3 DNA sequence: TGCAGTGCTAGAGTTGGGCAGGGAGGGACTGAAGCTTTCTTT. The chain couples TRBV20-1 to TRBJ1-1, with D tentatively TRBD1 (5 bases). Trimming pared 1 base from V and 5 bases from J, leaving 14 bases between. The germline CDR1 and CDR2 sequences are DFQATT and SNEGSKA (reference sequence). The CDR3 is made up of 14 amino acids.

As concerns this clonotype: The conserved phenylalanine or tryptophan is not found at the CDR3 terminus, so this likely reflects a read error. The DNA is omitted, as the CDR3 cannot be located on it reliably, and the CDR3 follows TCRdb's listing. The chain uses TRBV20-1 and TRBJ1-1. The CDR3 has 9 residues if both end residues are counted. The germline CDR1 and CDR2 sequences are DFQATT and SNEGSKA (reference sequence). The CDR3 protein is CSASLGTNY.

As regards this clonotype: A much larger clonotype is one base distant, so this may be a read error. This sequence joins TRBV14 and TRBJ2-1; D might be TRBD1 or TRBD2, each matching 5 bases. The last part of the DNA fits TRBJ2-7 better; the J call may be wrong. Germline V gene data show CDR1 as SGHDN and CDR2 as FVKESK. The CDR3 has 15 residues. CDR3 protein: CASSGRAGAWNEQYF. The CDR3 DNA reads as TGTGCCAGCAGCGGCAGAGCCGGGGCGTGGAATGAGCAGTACTTC.

This clonotype was recorded a few times. J is TRBJ1-1 and V is TRBV11-2, with D unclear. There are 13 residues in the CDR3. V was trimmed by 6 bases and J by 6 bases, leaving 14 bases between them. CDR1 is SGHAT, CDR2 FQNNGV, per germline. The CDR3, as DNA: TGTGCCAGCAGTGAAGGGTGGGCATCTGAAGCTTTCTTT. This gives the protein CASSEGWASEAFF.

The chain recombines TRBV4-3 with TRBJ1-5; D gene uncertain. This CDR3 region has 17 residues. Germline CDR1 reads LGHNA; CDR2 reads YSLEER. V was clipped by 6 bases and J by 0 bases, with 18 bases between them. CDR3: CASRGGLKGGSNQPQHF. In DNA form, the CDR3 reads TGCGCCAGCAGGGGAGGGTTGAAAGGTGGTAGCAATCAGCCCCAGCATTTT.

The chain links TRBV9 to TRBJ1-4; D is uncertain. Per germline, CDR1 SGDLS and CDR2 YYNGEE. V was trimmed by 4 bases and J by 15 bases, leaving 25 bases between them. The CDR3 spans 15 residues. CDR3 nucleotide sequence: TGTGCCAGCAGCAAAGGACCCGAACCAACCCTCCACTTGTTTTTT. Translated, it gives CASSKGPEPTLHLFF.

This sequence joins TRBV7-2 and TRBJ1-1; a weak D match, TRBD1 (6 bases). The V and J ends lost 1 base and 8 bases respectively, with 23 bases between them. This CDR3 region has 17 residues. CDR1 is SGHTA and CDR2 is FQGNSA in the germline V gene. In nucleotides, the CDR3 is TGTGCCAGCAGCTTAGGATGGAGGGGGGGCCGGCTCACGGAAGCTTTCTTT. This gives the protein CASSLGWRGGRLTEAFF.

V and J are TRBV20-1 and TRBJ1-2; 10 bases align to TRBD1. Per the germline V gene, CDR1 is DFQATT and CDR2 is SNEGSKA (reference sequence). CDR3 length: 15 amino acids. V dropped 6 bases and J dropped 4; count of bases not matched to a gene: 11. The CDR3 reads CSARQGGTGAYGYTF. The CDR3 DNA reads TGCAGTGCGAGACAGGGGGGGACAGGGGCCTATGGCTACACCTTC.

As concerns this clonotype: An end of the junction differs from the germline gene, which may be a read error. The J gene is TRBJ1-4, the V gene TRBV15; 7 bases are shared with TRBD1. Germline CDR1 is LNHNV and CDR2 is YYDKDF (reference sequence). The CDR3 is 14 residues long. The CDR3 loop reads CATSKGGTVVKRFF. DNA for the CDR3: TGTGCCACCAGCAAAGGGGGCACTGTGGTAAAACGCTTCTTT.

The chain has TRBV12-3 or TRBV12-4 and TRBJ1-1, with 7 bases identical to TRBD1. This CDR3 has 15 amino acids. J gave up 8 bases and V 2 bases, and 11 bases lay outside the gene matches. CDR3 sequence reads: CASSLTLSPGQEAFF. In DNA, the CDR3 is TGTGCCAGCAGTTTAACTTTAAGTCCGGGACAGGAAGCTTTCTTT.

In this sample, this clonotype turned up many times. The chain links TRBV9 to TRBJ1-1; D is uncertain. The germline V gene has CDR1 SGDLS and CDR2 YYNGEE. Trimming cost V 0 bases and J 3 bases, with 6 bases left between them. This CDR3 has 13 residues. CDR3 loop: CASSVAAHTEAFF. The CDR3 DNA sequence: TGTGCCAGCAGCGTAGCAGCGCACACTGAAGCTTTCTTT.

The chain employs TRBV7-3 and TRBJ2-7; D gene unclear. Germline V gene data show CDR1 as SGHTA and CDR2 as FQGTGA. This CDR3 has 15 amino acids. V dropped 2 bases and J dropped 13 bases, with 24 bases sitting between them. CDR3 sequence (DNA): TGTGCCAGCAGCTTAGTGCCAGCCTCCTACGAGCAGTACTACTTC. Residues: CASSLVPASYEQYYF.

The table lists this clonotype with many counts. This CDR3 is CASSQIPGTIGNSPLHF. DNA for the CDR3: TGTGCCAGCAGCCAAATTCCGGGGACAATCGGGAATTCACCCCTCCACTTT. The rearrangement joins TRBV3-1 to TRBJ1-6; TRBD1 might be the D (6 bases). The CDR3 has 17 amino acids. Germline lookup yields CDR1 LGHDT and CDR2 YNNKEL (reference sequence). Trimming took 2 bases from V and 7 from J, leaving 18 bases between them.

The table lists this clonotype with many counts. This chain links TRBV10-3 with TRBJ2-2; D perhaps matches TRBD1 (6 bases). This CDR3 has 14 amino acids. Trimming took 6 bases from V and 2 from J, leaving 10 bases between them. Germline V gene sequence: CDR1 ENHRY, CDR2 SYGVKD. In nucleotides, the CDR3 is TGTGCCATCAGGGACAGCCTAAACACCGGGGAGCTGTTTTTT. Its protein is CAIRDSLNTGELFF.

This rearrangement joins TRBV24-1 to TRBJ2-5, with D perhaps TRBD1 (6 bases). The CDR3 consists of 15 residues. With 0 bases removed from V and 5 bases from J, the gap between germline ends came to 12 bases. The germline V gene encodes CDR1 KGHDR and CDR2 SFDVKD. The CDR3 DNA reads as TGTGCCACCAGTGATTTGCAAGGGGGTTTGGAGACCCAGTACTTC. Translated: CATSDLQGGLETQYF.

The chain joins TRBV20-1 to TRBJ2-7; 7 positions match TRBD1. In germline, CDR1 is DFQATT, CDR2 SNEGSKA (reference sequence). V was pared by 6 bases and J by 7 bases, with 9 bases of the junction left unmatched. The CDR3 runs 12 residues. The CDR3 region has the DNA TGCAGTGCAACGGACAGGTTAGGGGAGCAGTACTTC. Amino acid sequence: CSATDRLGEQYF.

This clonotype appeared once. This may be a read error, as it is one base from a much larger clone. The chain links TRBV2 to TRBJ1-2; D is uncertain. This CDR3 is 14 amino acids long. Per the germline V gene, CDR1 is SNHLY and CDR2 is FYNNEI. The ends were cut back, 5 bases at V and 8 bases at J, with 18 bases in the middle. CDR3 loop: CASSLLSRLGGYTF. The CDR3, as DNA: TGTGCCAGCAGTTTATTGAGTCGGTTGGGAGGCTACACCTTC.

J is TRBJ1-5 and V is TRBV12-3 or TRBV12-4; tentatively, D is TRBD1 (6 bases). CDR3 length: 15 residues. Trimming removed 3 bases from V and 3 bases from J, with 12 bases in between. CDR3 sequence reads: CASSLGQGNNQPQHF. The DNA for the CDR3 is TGTGCCAGCAGTTTGGGGCAGGGGAACAATCAGCCCCAGCATTTT.

This clonotype was counted many times. This chain joins TRBV6-2 or TRBV6-3 and TRBJ2-3; D is undetermined. CDR1 and CDR2 (germline): MNHEY, SVGEGT. The CDR3 is made up of 13 amino acids. V dropped 6 bases and J dropped 5 bases, with 12 bases sitting between them. CDR3 nucleotide sequence: TGTGCCAGCAGAGACCCGGGTTTAGATACGCAGTATTTT. It codes for CASRDPGLDTQYF.

This sequence joins TRBV5-1 and TRBJ1-1; the D is unclear. The CDR3 loop spans 13 amino acids. Germline V gives CDR1 SGHRS, CDR2 YFSETQ. Trimming removed 3 bases at V and 7 bases at J, with 13 bases between. CDR3 nucleotides: TGCGCCAGCAGCTGGGAGAGCACAGATGAAGCTTTCTTT. Translated: CASSWESTDEAFF.

This clonotype is termed medium-sized. The rearrangement uses TRBV29-1 and TRBJ1-6, with a weak D call TRBD1 (6 bases). V lost 6 bases to trimming and J lost 8 bases, with 14 bases between them. CDR3 length equals 13 residues. From germline, CDR1 is SQVTM and CDR2 ANQGSEA. The CDR3 spells CSVAQGRDSPLHF. The CDR3 bases are TGCAGCGTAGCACAGGGAAGGGATTCACCCCTCCACTTT.

In regard to this clonotype: This may be a read error: a much more frequent sequence differs by one nucleotide. The V call is TRBV5-4, the J call TRBJ1-3; 8 bases agree with TRBD1. The V and J ends lost 0 bases and 0 bases, in that order; junction bases with no gene match: 5. The CDR3 totals 17 residues. CDR1 SGHNT and CDR2 YYREEE come from the germline V gene (reference sequence). The CDR3 sequence is CASSLAGDRISGNTIYF. CDR3 DNA: TGTGCCAGCAGCTTGGCAGGGGACAGGATCTCTGGAAACACCATATATTTT.

This rearrangement joins TRBV20-1 to TRBJ1-5, with a weak D call TRBD1 (5 bases). Trimming left V 3 bases short and J 7 bases short, with 16 bases between. The germline gives CDR1 DFQATT, CDR2 SNEGSKA (reference sequence). The CDR3 is made up of 14 amino acids. Here the CDR3 DNA reads TGCAGTGCTAGCGCCGTGGCGGGGGGGCAGCCCCAGCATTTT. This encodes CSASAVAGGQPQHF.